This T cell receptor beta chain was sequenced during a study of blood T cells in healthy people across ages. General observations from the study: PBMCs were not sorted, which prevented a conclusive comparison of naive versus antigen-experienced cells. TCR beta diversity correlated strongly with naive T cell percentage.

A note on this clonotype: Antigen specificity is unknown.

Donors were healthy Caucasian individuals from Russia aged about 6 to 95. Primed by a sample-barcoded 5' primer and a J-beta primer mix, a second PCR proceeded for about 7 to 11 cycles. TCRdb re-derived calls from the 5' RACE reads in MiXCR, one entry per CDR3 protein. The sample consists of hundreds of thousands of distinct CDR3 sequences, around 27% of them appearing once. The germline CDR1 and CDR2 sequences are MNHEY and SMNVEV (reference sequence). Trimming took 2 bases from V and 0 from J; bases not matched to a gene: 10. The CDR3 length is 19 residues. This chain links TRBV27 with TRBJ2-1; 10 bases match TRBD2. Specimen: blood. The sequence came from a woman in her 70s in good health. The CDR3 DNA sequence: TGTGCCAGCAGTTTAGGGGGTAGCGGGAGGCCCAGCTCCTACAATGAGCAGTTCTTC. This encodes CASSLGGSGRPSSYNEQFF.